The rows below give T cell receptor beta chains drawn from one sample of a study of T cell responses to AZD1222 COVID-19 vaccine. Using immunoSEQ multiplex PCR, the repertoire was profiled, and TCRdb retains in-frame clones only, with some absent. The sample holds around 140,000 clones, around 92% seen once. Sequenced here: peripheral blood, sampled 28 days after the second AZD1222 dose. These receptors were collected from an adult who received the AZD1222 COVID-19 vaccine. Each CDR3 is given without its conserved first and last residue. Each record gives: CDR3 protein, J gene, V gene.

ASSIDRDSPLH,TRBJ1-6,TRBV19
ASSGQGAYYGYT,TRBJ1-2,TRBV2
ASSPQSSSAKGADTQY,TRBJ2-3,TRBV7-2
ASSRIRAGISTDTQY,TRBJ2-3,TRBV6-2/TRBV6-3
ASSEATKSGNTIY,TRBJ1-3,TRBV6-1
ASSPAPDTQY,TRBJ2-3,TRBV2
ASSWDRGTEAF,TRBJ1-1,TRBV18
ASSYSIQNYNSPLH,TRBJ1-6,TRBV6-5
ASRGPLEQY,TRBJ2-7,TRBV6-1
ASSLRTGNTIY,TRBJ1-3,TRBV5-6
AWNKLRQTGTEAF,TRBJ1-1,TRBV30
ASSIRTNEKLF,TRBJ1-4,TRBV19
AWSTGQGGLEKLF,TRBJ1-4,TRBV30
ASSISGSMNTEAF,TRBJ1-1,TRBV7-2
ASSFLTGREAF,TRBJ1-1,TRBV27
AISDYVEQF,TRBJ2-1,TRBV10-3
ASSGGLGDSPLH,TRBJ1-6,TRBV25-1
ASSFGGATNEKLF,TRBJ1-4,TRBV7-2
ASRSGQSSGTQY,TRBJ2-5,TRBV19
ASSLGQGVARQETQY,TRBJ2-5,TRBV4-3
ATSDPGTSSASTDTQY,TRBJ2-3,TRBV24-1
ASSFGGIGTGELF,TRBJ2-2,TRBV7-3
ASSELTGAGNEQF,TRBJ2-1,TRBV25-1
ASSSDNYGYT,TRBJ1-2,TRBV5-4
SVQQGAGYGYT,TRBJ1-2,TRBV29-1
ASSLGVRMNTEAF,TRBJ1-1,TRBV7-8
ASSEPGDRAF,TRBJ1-1,TRBV10-1
ASSPGAYYEQY,TRBJ2-7,TRBV3-1/TRBV3-2
ASSIPTTNYGYT,TRBJ1-2,TRBV19
SPERETAEAF,TRBJ1-1,TRBV29-1
ASSKDDWDQPQH,TRBJ1-5,TRBV19
ASSEGSAGANVLT,TRBJ2-6,TRBV2
ASSFGAGGLETQY,TRBJ2-5,TRBV7-2
ASHGTASNYGYT,TRBJ1-2,TRBV3-1/TRBV3-2
ASSLVGRPLGGEKLF,TRBJ1-4,TRBV5-1
ASSLGTGDYSNQPQH,TRBJ1-5,TRBV5-1
ASSRTGGIGSEQF,TRBJ2-1,TRBV7-2
ASRTQAGQALH,TRBJ1-6,TRBV2
ASSIGRESQPQH,TRBJ1-5,TRBV19
ASSLDTISGGWKNIQY,TRBJ2-4,TRBV7-9
ASSIYSPRGQYNSPLH,TRBJ1-6,TRBV19
ASRGEGKLF,TRBJ1-4,TRBV12-3/TRBV12-4
ASSWALGNTEAF,TRBJ1-1,TRBV5-1
ASNGGGTEAF,TRBJ1-1,TRBV2
ASRNSGYQETQY,TRBJ2-5,TRBV7-9
ASSLAQNTEAF,TRBJ1-1,TRBV12-3/TRBV12-4
SAPSGGAGNYGYT,TRBJ1-2,TRBV29-1
AISEGPGGEEAF,TRBJ1-1,TRBV10-3
ASSYRGLSGNTIY,TRBJ1-3,TRBV6-5
ASSNDIVDGYT,TRBJ1-2,TRBV7-9
ASSRGPNTEAF,TRBJ1-1,TRBV19
ASSRGTDRQETQY,TRBJ2-5,TRBV5-8
ASSDGPVNYGYT,TRBJ1-2,TRBV10-2